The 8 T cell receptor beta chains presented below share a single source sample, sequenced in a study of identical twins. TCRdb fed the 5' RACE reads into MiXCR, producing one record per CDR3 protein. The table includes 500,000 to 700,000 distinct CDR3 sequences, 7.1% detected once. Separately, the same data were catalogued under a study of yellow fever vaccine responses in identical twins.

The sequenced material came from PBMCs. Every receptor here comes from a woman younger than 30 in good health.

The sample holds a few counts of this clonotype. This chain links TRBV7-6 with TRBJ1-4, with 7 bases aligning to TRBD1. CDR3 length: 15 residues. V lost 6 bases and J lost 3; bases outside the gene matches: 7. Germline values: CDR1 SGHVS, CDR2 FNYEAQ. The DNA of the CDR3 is TGTGCCAGCAGTAGAGGGGGCGAAGCTAATGAAAAACTGTTTTTT. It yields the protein CASSRGGEANEKLFF.

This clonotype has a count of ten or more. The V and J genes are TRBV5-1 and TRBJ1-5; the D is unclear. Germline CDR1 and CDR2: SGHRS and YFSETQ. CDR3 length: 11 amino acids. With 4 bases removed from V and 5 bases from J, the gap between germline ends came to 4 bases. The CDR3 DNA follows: TGCGCCAGCAGCACGGATCAGCCCCAGCATTTT. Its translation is CASSTDQPQHF.

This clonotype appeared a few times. CDR3 coding DNA: TGCGCCAGCTTTGCGGGACACGGCGCCCAGGGTAGCACAGATACGCAGTATTTT. Translated, it gives CASFAGHGAQGSTDTQYF. This chain uses TRBV5-1 with TRBJ2-3; D tentatively fits TRBD1 or TRBD2 (6 bases each). Germline V CDR1 and CDR2: SGHRS, YFSETQ. The CDR3 is made up of 18 amino acids. With 7 bases removed from V and 0 bases from J, the gap between germline ends came to 24 bases.

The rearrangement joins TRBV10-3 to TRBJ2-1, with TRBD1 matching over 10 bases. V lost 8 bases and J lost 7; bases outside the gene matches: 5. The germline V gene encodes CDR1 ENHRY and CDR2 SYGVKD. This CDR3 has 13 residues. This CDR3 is CAIRGQGVNEQFF. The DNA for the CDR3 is TGTGCCATCCGAGGACAGGGGGTGAATGAGCAGTTCTTC.

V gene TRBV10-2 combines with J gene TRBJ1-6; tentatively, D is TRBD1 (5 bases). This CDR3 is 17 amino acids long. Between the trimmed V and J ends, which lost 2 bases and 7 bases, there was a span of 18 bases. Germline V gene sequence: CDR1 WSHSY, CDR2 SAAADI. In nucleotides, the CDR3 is TGCGCCAGCAGTGAGGGGGGACCGGGAATGCCAAATTCACCCCTCCACTTT. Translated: CASSEGGPGMPNSPLHF.

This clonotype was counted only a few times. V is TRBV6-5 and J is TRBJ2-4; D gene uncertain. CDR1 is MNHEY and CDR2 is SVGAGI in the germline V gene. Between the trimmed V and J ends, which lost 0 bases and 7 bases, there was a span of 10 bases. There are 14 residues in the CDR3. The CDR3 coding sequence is TGTGCCAGCAGTTACTCCCCTAGTACGAACATTCAGTACTTC. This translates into CASSYSPSTNIQYF.

CDR3 sequence: CASSLAGVAGGRTETQYF. CDR3 nucleotides: TGCGCCAGCAGCTTGGCCGGTGTGGCGGGGGGACGCACAGAGACCCAGTACTTC. The chain links TRBV5-1 to TRBJ2-5; 8 nucleotides align to TRBD2. V gave up 0 bases and J gave up 4 bases; unmatched junction bases: 14. This CDR3 contains 18 residues. Germline V lookup: CDR1 SGHRS, CDR2 YFSETQ.

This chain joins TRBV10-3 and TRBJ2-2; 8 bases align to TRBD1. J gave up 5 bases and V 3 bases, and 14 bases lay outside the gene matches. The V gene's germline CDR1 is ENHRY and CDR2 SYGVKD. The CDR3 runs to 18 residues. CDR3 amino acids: CAISDPRRTGLSTGELFF. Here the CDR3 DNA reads TGTGCCATCAGTGACCCCCGCCGGACAGGGCTTAGTACCGGGGAGCTGTTTTTT.